This T cell receptor (beta chain) was obtained from a study of blood T cell repertoires in COVID-19. Authors' data handling: Reference gene primer amplification gave estimated nucleated cell counts. TCRdb keeps only in-frame clones here, not all; method: immunoSEQ multiplex PCR. V, J and clone size reflect that table, while D and trimming were determined from the DNA. Found here are 130,000 to 150,000 clones, 75% to 90% of them singletons; the top ten hold about 37%. V gave up 6 bases and J gave up 8 bases; unmatched junction bases: 11. This CDR3 contains 14 residues. CDR1 and CDR2 from the germline V gene are ENHRY and SYGVKD.

Sequenced input: peripheral blood. The receptor was derived from a man aged 45-65 years who had recovered from COVID-19. V gene TRBV10-3 combines with J gene TRBJ1-2, with 8 bases lining up with TRBD1. The CDR3 sequence is CAISGQGMGAGYTF. DNA for the CDR3: TGTGCCATCAGCGGACAGGGAATGGGGGCAGGCTACACCTTC.